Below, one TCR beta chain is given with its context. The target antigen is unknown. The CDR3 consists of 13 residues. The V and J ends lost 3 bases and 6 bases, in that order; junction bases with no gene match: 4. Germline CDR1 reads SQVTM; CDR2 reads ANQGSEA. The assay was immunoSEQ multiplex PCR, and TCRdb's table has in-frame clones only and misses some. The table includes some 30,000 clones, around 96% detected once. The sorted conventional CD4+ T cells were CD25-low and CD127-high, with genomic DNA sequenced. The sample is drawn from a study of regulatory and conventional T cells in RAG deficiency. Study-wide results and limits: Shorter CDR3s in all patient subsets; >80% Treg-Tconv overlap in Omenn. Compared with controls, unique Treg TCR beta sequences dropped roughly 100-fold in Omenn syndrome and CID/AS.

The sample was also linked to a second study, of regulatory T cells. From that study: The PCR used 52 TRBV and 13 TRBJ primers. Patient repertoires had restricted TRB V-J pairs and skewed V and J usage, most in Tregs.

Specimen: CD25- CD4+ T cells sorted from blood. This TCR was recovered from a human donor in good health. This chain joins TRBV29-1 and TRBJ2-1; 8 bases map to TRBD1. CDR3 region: CSVDSRGLNEQFF. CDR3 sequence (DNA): TGCAGCGTTGATTCCAGGGGGCTCAATGAGCAGTTCTTC.